The source of this TCR beta chain is a study of Graves' ophthalmopathy and Graves' hyperthyroidism. As the template, RNA transcripts were used to amplify TCR beta CDR3 regions. RT-PCR with HTBI primers came first, then second-round multiplex PCR. TCRdb processed the multiplex PCR reads anew with MiXCR; each CDR3 protein has one entry. The sample lists almost 750,000 distinct CDR3 sequences, around 40% occurring once. Looked up from germline, CDR1 is SGDLS and CDR2 is YYNGEE. Trimming cost V 3 bases and J 0 bases, with 13 bases left between them. CDR3 size: 17 residues. This clonotype turned up a few times.

Sequenced sample: peripheral blood. This chain connects TRBV9 to TRBJ2-6, with D perhaps given as TRBD1 or TRBD2 (5 bases each). This TCR came from an adult man with Graves' ophthalmopathy. CDR3 DNA sequence: TGTGCCAGCAGCGGAGGGGTCCGCAACTCTGGGGCCAACGTCCTGACTTTC. It translates to CASSGGVRNSGANVLTF.